This is a list of T cell receptor beta chains from one sample in a study of PD-1 blockade in classical Hodgkin lymphoma. Profiling relied on immunoSEQ multiplex PCR, and the TCRdb table lists in-frame clones only, not all of them. The data contain about 4,300 clones, around 60% of them seen just once; the ten biggest clones take up 37%. The material sequenced was peripheral blood mononuclear cells (PBMCs), taken at baseline. These receptors all stem from a human donor with classical Hodgkin lymphoma. Each CDR3 is given with its conserved first and last residue. A D gene is named only where the DNA matches it firmly. Clone size, where shown, is once, few, many, or a class for clones that have expanded.

clone_size d_call j_call v_call cdr3_nt cdr3_aa
. TRBD2 TRBJ2-1 TRBV14 TGTGCCAGCAATAGCGGGGGGCTTAACAATGAGCAGTTCTTC CASNSGGLNNEQFF
. . TRBJ1-2 TRBV29-1 TGCAGCGTTGACCAAGCCTATGGCTACACCTTC CSVDQAYGYTF
. . TRBJ2-1 TRBV6-6 TGTGCCAGCAGTAAGACAGCCTCCTACAATGAGCAGTTCTTC CASSKTASYNEQFF
once TRBD1 TRBJ1-3 TRBV19 TGTGCCAGTAGTATAGATCCGGGACAGCCAAAAGAACGAAACACCATATATTTT CASSIDPGQPKERNTIYF
medium-sized . TRBJ1-5 TRBV27 TGTGCCAGCAGTTTACTTAGCAATCAGCCCCAGCATTTT CASSLLSNQPQHF
. . TRBJ2-7 TRBV29-1 TGCAGCGTTGACCAAAAGGACCAGGGGACCTACGAGCAGTACTTC CSVDQKDQGTYEQYF
. . TRBJ2-2 TRBV5-6 TGTGCCAGCAGCTTGGAGGCAGGGGAGCTGTTTTTT CASSLEAGELFF
few . TRBJ2-3 TRBV29-1 TGCAGCGTTGAACGATCTACAGATACGCAGTATTTT CSVERSTDTQYF
. . TRBJ2-3 TRBV19 TGTGCCAGTACTCCCGCCGGGCAGCCCACAGATACGCAGTATTTT CASTPAGQPTDTQYF
. . TRBJ1-3 TRBV2 TGTGCCAGCAGTGACGGCGAGATCGGAAACACCATATATTTT CASSDGEIGNTIYF
once TRBD1 TRBJ1-1 TRBV5-4 TGTGCCAGCAGCCAGGACAGGGGTTACACTGAAGCTTTCTTT CASSQDRGYTEAFF
. . TRBJ1-1 TRBV11-2 TGTGCCAGCAGCTTAGATTTGCAGGGGATATCTTTCTTT CASSLDLQGISFF
. . TRBJ2-7 TRBV5-1 TGCGCCAGCAGCTCGGGCGCCGAGCAGTACTTC CASSSGAEQYF
once . TRBJ2-3 TRBV28 TGTGCCAGCAGTTTAACCACAGATACGCAGTATTTT CASSLTTDTQYF
. TRBD2 TRBJ2-5 TRBV7-2 TGTGCCAGCAGCCCCGGGGGGATTGAGACCCAGTACTTC CASSPGGIETQYF
. . TRBJ1-2 TRBV9 TGTGCCAGCAGCCCTCGTGAAGTGAAAAGTACTGTCTTC CASSPREVKSTVF
. . TRBJ1-4 TRBV4-3 TGCGCCAGCAGCCCCGGGACGGGGAATGAAAAACTGTTTTTT CASSPGTGNEKLFF
few . TRBJ1-1 TRBV19 TGTGCCAGTACCCAGGGTGTACTTGAAGCTTTCTTT CASTQGVLEAFF
. . TRBJ2-5 TRBV11-2 TGTGCCAGCAGCGAGGGGGGCCCTTTGACCCAGTACTTC CASSEGGPLTQYF
few . TRBJ2-2 TRBV18 TGTGCCAGCTCACCCCGACTCATAGGGGACACCGGGGAGCTGTTTTTT CASSPRLIGDTGELFF
. . TRBJ1-2 TRBV6-1 TGTGCCAGCCTAACAGGGTTGGACCTGTATGGCTACACCTTC CASLTGLDLYGYTF
few . TRBJ2-1 TRBV19 TGTGCCAGTAATGGGGGGACCTACAATGAGCAGTTCTTC CASNGGTYNEQFF
. . TRBJ1-3 TRBV7-9 TGTGCCAGCAGCTTAGGAGTCAGCCGTGGGCCACTCTCTGGAAACACCATATATTTT CASSLGVSRGPLSGNTIYF
few . TRBJ2-1 TRBV10-1 TGCGCCAGCAGTGGGGCGCGGAGCTCCTACAATGAGCAGTTCTTC CASSGARSSYNEQFF
. TRBD2 TRBJ2-1 TRBV7-8 TGTGCCAGCAGCCCCGACGGGACTAGCGGGTACAATGAGCAGTTCTTC CASSPDGTSGYNEQFF
medium-sized TRBD2 TRBJ2-1 TRBV6-5 TGTGCCAGCAGTTACGACCCTAGCGGATTCTACAATGAGCAGTTCTTC CASSYDPSGFYNEQFF
. . TRBJ2-7 TRBV7-9 TGTGCCAGCAGCTCGACGGGAGAGCAGTACTTC CASSSTGEQYF
. . TRBJ2-1 TRBV9 TGTGCCAGCAGCGTAGAAGGGGGAAAGGAGCAGTTCTTC CASSVEGGKEQFF
few . TRBJ1-3 TRBV9 TGTGCCAGCAGCGTAGGGGGAGGAAACACCATATATTTT CASSVGGGNTIYF
. TRBD2 TRBJ2-1 TRBV2 TGTGCCAGCAGTGAGACGTCGGCTAGCGGGACTACCCATGAGCAGTTCTTC CASSETSASGTTHEQFF
few . TRBJ1-5 TRBV6-5 TGTGCCAGCAATCCCACCGGCAGCAATCAGCCCCAGCATTTT CASNPTGSNQPQHF
. . TRBJ2-7 TRBV6-1 TGTGCCAGTACCCTCCTGCCCGGGCAATCCTACGAGCAGTACTTC CASTLLPGQSYEQYF
. . TRBJ2-2 TRBV12-2 TGTGCAAGTCGCTTAGTTTCCCTCAGCGTAGCGGGGCCCCACACCGGGGAGCTGTTTTTT CASRLVSLSVAGPHTGELFF
few . TRBJ2-1 TRBV7-9 TGTGCCAGCAGCTTAGAACTAAAGACAAATGAGCAGTTCTTC CASSLELKTNEQFF
. . TRBJ1-1 TRBV5-4 TGTGCCAGCAGCTTCCAGGGTGGAACTGAAGCTTTCTTT CASSFQGGTEAFF
. TRBD2 TRBJ2-2 TRBV11-3 TGTGCCAGCAGCCCCGGCGGGGGGGCCTCGGGCGGGGAGCTGTTTTTT CASSPGGGASGGELFF
. . TRBJ1-3 TRBV19 TGTGCCAGAATAAAGACCGGGCGGGGAAACACCATATATTTT CARIKTGRGNTIYF
. TRBD2 TRBJ2-7 TRBV7-6 TGTGCCAGCAGCGTAGGCCTACCAGCGGGGGGAAGCAACGAGCAGTACTTC CASSVGLPAGGSNEQYF
. . TRBJ2-7 TRBV7-9 TGTGCCAGCAGCTTTCTAGGGAGGATTGACGAGCAGTACTTC CASSFLGRIDEQYF
large TRBD1 TRBJ1-1 TRBV18 TGTGCCAGCTCTCAGGGGGCAGGCTGGAACACTGAAGCTTTCTTT CASSQGAGWNTEAFF
hyperexpanded . TRBJ1-5 TRBV19 TGTGCCAGTAGTCGACACCCGACAGTTCAGCCCCAGCATTTT CASSRHPTVQPQHF
. . TRBJ2-5 TRBV12-5 TGTGCTAGACTAGAAGAGACCCAGTACTTC CARLEETQYF
. . TRBJ2-3 TRBV4-2 TGTGCCAGCAGCCAAGTCCAGAAAGATACGCAGTATTTT CASSQVQKDTQYF
. . TRBJ2-7 TRBV11-3 TGTGCCAGCAGCTCCCTCAACTCCTACGAGCAGTACTTC CASSSLNSYEQYF
. . TRBJ1-2 TRBV30 TGTGCCTGGAGTGTAACAGGGATTAACTATGGCTACACCTTC CAWSVTGINYGYTF
. . TRBJ2-7 TRBV6-5 TGTGCCAGCAGTGTAACAGGGTCTTGGTACGAGCAGTACTTC CASSVTGSWYEQYF
. . TRBJ2-6 TRBV18 TGTGCCAGCTCACCGAGCGACTCTGGGGCCAACGTCCTGACTTTC CASSPSDSGANVLTF
. . TRBJ1-4 TRBV5-5 TGTGCCAGCAGCTTGGAGACAACCCTGGGGAAACTGTTTTTT CASSLETTLGKLFF
. . TRBJ1-1 TRBV5-4 TGCGCCAGCAGTGCCAGGGTCGCCCAGCCTGAAGCTTTCTTT CASSARVAQPEAFF